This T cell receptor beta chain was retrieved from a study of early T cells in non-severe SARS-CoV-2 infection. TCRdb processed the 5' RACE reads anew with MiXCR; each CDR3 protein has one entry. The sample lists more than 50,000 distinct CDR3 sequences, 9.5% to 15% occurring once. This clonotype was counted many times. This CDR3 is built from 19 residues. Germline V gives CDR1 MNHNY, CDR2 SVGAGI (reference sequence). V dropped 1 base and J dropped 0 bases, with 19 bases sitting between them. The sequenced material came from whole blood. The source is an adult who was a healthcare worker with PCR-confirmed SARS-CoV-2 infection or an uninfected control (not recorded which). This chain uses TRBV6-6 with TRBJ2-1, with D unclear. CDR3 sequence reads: CASSYLFSPRRSSYNEQFF. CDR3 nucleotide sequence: TGTGCCAGCAGTTACTTGTTTTCGCCGCGACGGAGCTCCTACAATGAGCAGTTCTTC.